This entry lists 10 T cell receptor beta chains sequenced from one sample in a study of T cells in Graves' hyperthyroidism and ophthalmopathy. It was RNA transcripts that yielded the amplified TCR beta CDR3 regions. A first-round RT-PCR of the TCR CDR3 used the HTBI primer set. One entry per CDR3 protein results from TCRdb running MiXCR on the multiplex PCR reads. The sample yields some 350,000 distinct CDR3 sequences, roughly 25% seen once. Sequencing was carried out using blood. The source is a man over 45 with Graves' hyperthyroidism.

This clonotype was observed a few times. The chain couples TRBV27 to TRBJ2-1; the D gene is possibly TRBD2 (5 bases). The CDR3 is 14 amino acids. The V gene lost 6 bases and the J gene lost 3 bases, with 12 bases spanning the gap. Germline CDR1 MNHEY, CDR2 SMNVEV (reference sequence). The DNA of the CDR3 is TGTGCCAGCAGGGAAACTAGGAACTACAATGAGCAGTTCTTC. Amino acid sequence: CASRETRNYNEQFF.

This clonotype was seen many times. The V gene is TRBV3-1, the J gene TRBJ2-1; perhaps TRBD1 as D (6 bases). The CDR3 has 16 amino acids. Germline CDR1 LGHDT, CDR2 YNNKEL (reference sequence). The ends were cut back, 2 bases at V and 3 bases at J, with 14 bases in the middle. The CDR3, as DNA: TGTGCCAGCAGCCAAAACCAACAGGGTTTCTACAATGAGCAGTTCTTC. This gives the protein CASSQNQQGFYNEQFF.

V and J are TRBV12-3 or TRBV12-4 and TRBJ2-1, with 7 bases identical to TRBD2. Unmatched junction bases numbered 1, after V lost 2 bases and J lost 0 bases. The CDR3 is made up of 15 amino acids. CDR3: CASSLRTSSYNEQFF. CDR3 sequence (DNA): TGTGCCAGCAGTTTAAGGACTAGCTCCTACAATGAGCAGTTCTTC.

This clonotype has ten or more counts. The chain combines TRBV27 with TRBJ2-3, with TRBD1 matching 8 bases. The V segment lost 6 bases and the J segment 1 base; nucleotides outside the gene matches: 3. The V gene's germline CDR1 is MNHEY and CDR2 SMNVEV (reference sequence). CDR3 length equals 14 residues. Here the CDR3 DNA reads TGTGCCAGCAGCTTGGGACAGGGCACAGATACGCAGTATTTT. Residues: CASSLGQGTDTQYF.

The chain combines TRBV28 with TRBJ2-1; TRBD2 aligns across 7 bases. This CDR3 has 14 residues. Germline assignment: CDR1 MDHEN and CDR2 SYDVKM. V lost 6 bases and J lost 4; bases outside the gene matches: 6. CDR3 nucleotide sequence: TGTGCCAGCAGGTTGAGCGGGAAATACAATGAGCAGTTCTTC. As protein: CASRLSGKYNEQFF.

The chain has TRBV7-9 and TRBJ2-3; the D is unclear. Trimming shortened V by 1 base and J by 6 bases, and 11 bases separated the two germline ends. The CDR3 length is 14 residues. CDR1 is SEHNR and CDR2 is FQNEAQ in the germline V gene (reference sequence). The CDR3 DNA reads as TGTGCCAGCAGCTTAGGAGTAGTAGGGGATACGCAGTATTTT. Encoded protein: CASSLGVVGDTQYF. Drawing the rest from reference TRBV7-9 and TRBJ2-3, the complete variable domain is DTGVSQNPRHKITKRGQNVTFRCDPISEHNRLYWYRQTLGQGPEFLTYFQNEAQLEKSRLLSDRFSAERPKGSFSTLEIQRTEQGDSAMYLCASSLGVVGDTQYFGPGTRLTVL.

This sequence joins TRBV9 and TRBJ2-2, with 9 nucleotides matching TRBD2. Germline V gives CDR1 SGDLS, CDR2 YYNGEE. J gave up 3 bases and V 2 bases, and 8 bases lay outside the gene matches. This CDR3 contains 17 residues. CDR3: CASSVPSGMTDTGELFF. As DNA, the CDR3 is TGTGCCAGCAGCGTTCCTAGCGGGATGACTGACACCGGGGAGCTGTTTTTT.

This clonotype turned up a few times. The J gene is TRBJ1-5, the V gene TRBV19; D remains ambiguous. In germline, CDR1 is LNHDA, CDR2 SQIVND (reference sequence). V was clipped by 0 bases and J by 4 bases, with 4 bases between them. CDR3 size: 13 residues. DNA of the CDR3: TGTGCCAGTAGTATAGAGGGAAATCAGCCCCAGCATTTT. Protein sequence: CASSIEGNQPQHF.

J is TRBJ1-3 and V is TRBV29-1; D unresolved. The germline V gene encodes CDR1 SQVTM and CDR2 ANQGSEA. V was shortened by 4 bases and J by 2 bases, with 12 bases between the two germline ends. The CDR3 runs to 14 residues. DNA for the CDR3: TGCAGCGTTGGGAAGGGTTTAGCTGGAAACACCATATATTTT. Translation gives CSVGKGLAGNTIYF. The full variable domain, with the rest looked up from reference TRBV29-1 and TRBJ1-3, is SAVISQKPSRDICQRGTSLTIQCQVDSQVTMMFWYRQQPGQSLTLIATANQGSEATYESGFVIDKFPISRPNLTFSTLTVSNMSPEDSSIYLCSVGKGLAGNTIYFGEGSWLTVV.

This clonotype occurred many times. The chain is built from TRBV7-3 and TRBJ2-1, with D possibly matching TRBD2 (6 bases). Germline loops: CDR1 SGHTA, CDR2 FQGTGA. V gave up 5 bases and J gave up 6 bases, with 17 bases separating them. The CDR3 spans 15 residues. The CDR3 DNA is TGTGCCAGCAGCATGGGGGACTCGCCCGGCAATGAGCAGTTCTTC. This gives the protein CASSMGDSPGNEQFF. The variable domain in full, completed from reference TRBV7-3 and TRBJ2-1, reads GAGVSQTPSNKVTEKGKYVELRCDPISGHTALYWYRQSLGQGPEFLIYFQGTGAADDSGLPNDRFFAVRPEGSVSTLKIQRTERGDSAVYLCASSMGDSPGNEQFFGPGTRLTVL.